These T cell receptor beta chains were read from a single sample in a study of cytomegalovirus exposure and HLA in healthy donors. This table comes from immunoSEQ multiplex PCR, and its TCRdb copy is limited to in-frame clones, with some not included. Of more than 90,000 clones in the sample, roughly 92% were seen once. Sequenced material: PBMCs. Source of these receptors: a young woman in good health and CMV-seropositive. Both conserved end residues are part of each CDR3. The D gene is left open where the match is weak. Rows may omit the clone size; those that give it use once, few, many or a size class.

abundance	v_gene	j_gene	d_gene	CDR3nt	CDR3aa
NA	TRBV7-9	TRBJ1-1	NA	TGTGCCAGCAGCTCAGTTGTTTACACTGAAGCTTTCTTT	CASSSVVYTEAFF
NA	TRBV2	TRBJ2-7	TRBD2	TGTGCCAGCAGAGGACTAGCTCGTTACGAGCAGTACTTC	CASRGLARYEQYF
NA	TRBV7-9	TRBJ2-3	NA	TGTGCCAGCAGCTTATACGGGAGTAATGGTACGCAGTATTTT	CASSLYGSNGTQYF
NA	TRBV6-5	TRBJ1-1	TRBD1	TGTGCCAGCAGTTCCCTGGCAGGGGGGAACACTGAAGCTTTCTTT	CASSSLAGGNTEAFF
NA	TRBV9	TRBJ1-1	TRBD1	TGTGCCAGCAGCGTGGGGACAGGGGGACGTGACACTGAAGCTTTCTTT	CASSVGTGGRDTEAFF
NA	TRBV7-9	TRBJ1-1	NA	TGTGCCAGCAGCTCCGGACTCTACACTGAAGCTTTCTTT	CASSSGLYTEAFF
NA	TRBV30	TRBJ2-7	NA	TGTGCCTGGAGTGTAGCCGGCAGGAATTACGAGCAGTACTTC	CAWSVAGRNYEQYF
NA	TRBV21-1	TRBJ2-1	NA	TGTGCCAGCAGCCCCCAAGGGAAGGGGAGGAATGAGCAGTTCTTC	CASSPQGKGRNEQFF
NA	TRBV28	TRBJ2-7	TRBD1	TGTGCCAGCAGCGATACCGCGCCAGGGACAGGGGTCTACGAGCAGTACTTC	CASSDTAPGTGVYEQYF
NA	TRBV5-6	TRBJ2-5	TRBD1	TGTGCCAGCAGCTTGGTTGTGGGACAGGGGCAAGAGACCCAGTACTTC	CASSLVVGQGQETQYF
NA	TRBV10-2	TRBJ2-2	TRBD1	TGCGCCAGCAGCCTACAGGGGGCAAGGGACACCGGGGAGCTGTTTTTT	CASSLQGARDTGELFF
once	TRBV18	TRBJ2-2	TRBD1	TGTGCCAGCTCACCACCGACAGGGTTGGTCACCGGGGAGCTGTTTTTT	CASSPPTGLVTGELFF
NA	TRBV19	TRBJ2-2	TRBD2	TGTGCCAGTAATGGACTAGCGGGAGGAGTCGGGGAGCTGTTTTTT	CASNGLAGGVGELFF
NA	TRBV25-1	TRBJ2-4	NA	TGTGCCAGCAGTGAAACAGACATAGCCAAAAACATTCAGTACTTC	CASSETDIAKNIQYF
NA	TRBV10-3	TRBJ2-1	NA	TGTGCCATCAGTGAATCAGATGGACAGTCCATCTCCTACAATGAGCAGTTCTTC	CAISESDGQSISYNEQFF
NA	TRBV7-2	TRBJ2-1	TRBD1	TGTGCCAGCAGCTTGGGACAGGGAGACAATGAGCAGTTCTTC	CASSLGQGDNEQFF
NA	TRBV20-1	TRBJ2-2	NA	TGCAGTGCTGGCGGTTTCGGGGAGCTGTTTTTT	CSAGGFGELFF
NA	TRBV14	TRBJ1-1	TRBD1	TGTGCCAGCAGCCAACCTCCAGGGGGCAGACCCCCGCTCAGAAACACTGAAGCTTTCTTT	CASSQPPGGRPPLRNTEAFF
NA	TRBV28	TRBJ2-4	NA	TGTGCCAGCAGTTTATTTACAGGGCGGTTGGACATTCAGTACTTC	CASSLFTGRLDIQYF
NA	TRBV21-1	TRBJ2-2	NA	TGTGCCAGCAGCAAACGAGGAGCGGGACAGGGTTTTGACTACGGAGAGACCGGGGAGCTGTTTTTT	CASSKRGAGQGFDYGETGELFF
NA	TRBV6-6	TRBJ1-3	NA	TGTGCCAGCAGTCACACCGTTAACACCATATATTTT	CASSHTVNTIYF
few	TRBV7-2	TRBJ2-7	NA	TGTGCCAGCAGCTTAGGAACGTTTCCGGAGGAGCAGTACTTC	CASSLGTFPEEQYF
once	TRBV28	TRBJ2-5	TRBD2	TGTGCCAGCAGTTTTGGTCTGGTGGCGGGAGGGCGGCGAGAGACCCAGTACTTC	CASSFGLVAGGRRETQYF
NA	TRBV5-3	TRBJ1-3	TRBD1	TGTGCCAGAAGCTTCAAGGGACAGGGTAAGACCCACTCTGGAAACACCATATATTTT	CARSFKGQGKTHSGNTIYF
NA	TRBV18	TRBJ2-1	TRBD2	TGTGCCAGCTCACTAGCGGGAGGGCCGTACAATGAGCAGTTCTTC	CASSLAGGPYNEQFF
NA	TRBV5-4	TRBJ2-7	NA	TGTGCCAGCAGCTTTGATGGAAGCGGGCTGTACGAGCAGTACTTC	CASSFDGSGLYEQYF
NA	TRBV6-5	TRBJ2-1	TRBD2	TGTGCCAGCAGCCTGACTAGCGGGAGTACAATTAACACGTTCTTC	CASSLTSGSTINTFF
few	TRBV13	TRBJ2-1	TRBD1	TGTGCCAGCAGCTTATCAGGACAGGGGATCAGTGAGCAGTTCTTC	CASSLSGQGISEQFF
NA	TRBV5-1	TRBJ2-7	TRBD2	TGCGCCAGCACCCAGACTAGCGGCTCCTCCTACGAGCAGTACTTC	CASTQTSGSSYEQYF
NA	TRBV25-1	TRBJ2-5	NA	TGTGCCAGCAGTGAATCGGGGGCGGGAGCGTTTGGCCAAGAGACCCAGTACTTC	CASSESGAGAFGQETQYF
NA	TRBV30	TRBJ2-7	TRBD1	TGTGCCTGGAGGACAGGGGGGTCTTACGAGCAGTACTTC	CAWRTGGSYEQYF
NA	TRBV29-1	TRBJ2-1	NA	TGCAGCGTTGCCTCGAGCTCCTACAATGAGCAGTTCTTC	CSVASSSYNEQFF